The 21 T cell receptor beta chains listed next were all sequenced from one sample in a study of cytomegalovirus exposure and HLA in healthy donors. PCR involved 60 Vbeta and 13 Jbeta primers. The data were produced by immunoSEQ multiplex PCR, yet TCRdb's version contains in-frame clones alone and is incomplete. Here the sample table reports 130,000 to 150,000 clones. The material sequenced was PBMCs. The receptors shown here come from a woman in her forties or fifties in good health and CMV-seronegative.

The rearrangement joins TRBV7-9 to TRBJ2-3; 9 bases are shared with TRBD2. Germline-derived CDR1 and CDR2 are SEHNR and FQNEAQ (reference sequence). The CDR3 extends over 15 amino acids. Trimming at V came to 4 bases and at J to 2 bases, leaving 4 bases not matched to a gene. CDR3 nucleotides: TGTGCCAGCAGCTCCCAGCGGGGGGTCACAGATACGCAGTATTTT. It yields the protein CASSSQRGVTDTQYF.

The CDR3 sequence is CASSQRTGHLEANVLTF. In DNA form, the CDR3 reads TGTGCCAGCTCACAACGGACAGGACACCTGGAGGCCAACGTCCTGACTTTC. V usage is TRBV18 and J usage is TRBJ2-6, with TRBD1 matching over 7 bases. The CDR3 has 17 residues. J gave up 6 bases and V 4 bases, and 12 bases lay outside the gene matches. Germline loops: CDR1 KGHSH, CDR2 LQKENI. The entire variable domain, with the rest obtained from reference TRBV18 and TRBJ2-6, is as follows: NAGVMQNPRHLVRRRGQEARLRCSPMKGHSHVYWYRQLPEEGLKFMVYLQKENIIDESGMPKERFSAEFPKEGPSILRIQQVVRGDSAAYFCASSQRTGHLEANVLTFGAGSRLTVL.

The gene calls are TRBV7-2 and TRBJ1-4; possible D gene TRBD1, 5 bases. V was cut by 1 base and J by 10 bases, with 10 bases left in between. The germline V gene encodes CDR1 SGHTA and CDR2 FQGNSA. CDR3 length: 13 amino acids. In DNA, the CDR3 is TGTGCCAGCAGCTTAGGGGGGGGAGGAAAACTGTTTTTT. This sequence encodes CASSLGGGGKLFF.

The rearrangement links TRBV27 to TRBJ2-7, with 9 bases matching TRBD2. V lost 5 bases to trimming and J lost 3 bases; unmatched junction nucleotides: 5. Germline CDR1 MNHEY, CDR2 SMNVEV (reference sequence). The CDR3 covers 14 residues. In DNA form, the CDR3 reads TGTGCCAGCAGTCCTCTAGCGGGACACTACGAGCAGTACTTC. This sequence encodes CASSPLAGHYEQYF.

This chain joins TRBV6-5 and TRBJ2-2, with a weak D call TRBD1 (7 bases). The CDR3 loop spans 15 amino acids. Germline V gene sequence: CDR1 MNHEY, CDR2 SVGAGI. With 6 bases removed from V and 4 bases from J, the gap between germline ends came to 15 bases. The CDR3 DNA sequence: TGTGCCAGCAGCCAAATTCAGGGGGGCACCGGGGAGCTGTTTTTT. Protein sequence: CASSQIQGGTGELFF.

The rearrangement links TRBV7-2 to TRBJ2-7, with D possibly TRBD1 on 5 matching bases. The V end lost 1 base, the J end lost 7 bases, and 11 bases lay between the germline ends. Germline V lookup: CDR1 SGHTA, CDR2 FQGNSA. The CDR3 extends over 13 amino acids. DNA of the CDR3: TGTGCCAGCAGCTTAGAGGGGCTATGGGAGCAGTACTTC. Protein: CASSLEGLWEQYF.

The CDR3 region is CAISESTGDYGYTF. CDR3 in DNA: TGTGCCATCAGTGAGTCGACAGGCGACTATGGCTACACCTTC. The chain has TRBV10-3 and TRBJ1-2; perhaps TRBD1 as D (6 bases). The CDR3 covers 14 residues. CDR1 and CDR2 from the germline V gene are ENHRY and SYGVKD. Trimming took 0 bases from V and 3 from J, leaving 8 bases between them.

The chain carries TRBV28 and TRBJ1-2, with 7 bases fitting TRBD1. Germline assignment: CDR1 MDHEN and CDR2 SYDVKM. With 6 bases clipped from V and 2 bases from J, the junction kept 6 bases outside the gene matches. The CDR3 is 14 residues long. The chain's CDR3 is CASRTYRGNYGYTF. In DNA form, the CDR3 reads TGTGCCAGCAGGACCTACAGGGGAAACTATGGCTACACCTTC.

The chain carries TRBV7-8 and TRBJ2-1, with D unclear. The CDR3 sequence is 15 residues long. Germline V gene lookup returns CDR1 SGHVS and CDR2 FQNEAQ. Trimming pared 2 bases from V and 7 bases from J, leaving 15 bases between. This CDR3 is CASSLSFPRVNEQFF. The CDR3 DNA is TGTGCCAGCAGCTTATCTTTCCCCCGAGTTAATGAGCAGTTCTTC.

The rearrangement links TRBV18 to TRBJ2-7, with a weak D call TRBD2 (6 bases). Germline V gene data show CDR1 as KGHSH and CDR2 as LQKENI. Trimming pared 5 bases from V and 0 bases from J, leaving 17 bases between. CDR3 length: 16 residues. This chain's CDR3 is CASSSRRSGSSYEQYF. The CDR3 coding sequence is TGTGCCAGCTCATCAAGACGGTCCGGGAGCTCCTACGAGCAGTACTTC.

The V call is TRBV7-9, the J call TRBJ2-7; D call uncertain. The CDR3 extends over 15 amino acids. Germline CDR1 is SEHNR and CDR2 is FQNEAQ (reference sequence). V shed 3 bases and J shed 6 bases, with 18 bases lying between them. The CDR3 DNA reads as TGTGCCAGCAGCTTCCAGACATTGGTTTTTTCCGAGCAGTACTTC. Residues: CASSFQTLVFSEQYF. The variable domain in full, completed from reference TRBV7-9 and TRBJ2-7, reads DTGVSQNPRHKITKRGQNVTFRCDPISEHNRLYWYRQTLGQGPEFLTYFQNEAQLEKSRLLSDRFSAERPKGSFSTLEIQRTEQGDSAMYLCASSFQTLVFSEQYFGPGTRLTVT.

The chain couples TRBV5-4 to TRBJ2-7; D might be TRBD1 (6 bases). V shed 4 bases and J shed 1 base, with 12 bases lying between them. The CDR3 has 14 amino acids. Germline values: CDR1 SGHNT, CDR2 YYREEE (reference sequence). In DNA, the CDR3 is TGTGCCAGCAGCACACGGACAGAATCCTACGAGCAGTACTTC. Translation gives CASSTRTESYEQYF.

This chain links TRBV7-2 with TRBJ1-2, with D possibly matching TRBD1 (5 bases). The V gene's germline CDR1 is SGHTA and CDR2 FQGNSA. The CDR3 covers 14 residues. With 4 bases removed from V and 8 bases from J, the gap between germline ends came to 17 bases. The CDR3 sequence is CASSSTGGGTGYTF. CDR3 nucleotide sequence: TGTGCCAGCAGCTCCACGGGGGGGGGAACGGGCTACACCTTC.

The chain uses TRBV6-1 and TRBJ2-7; 9 nucleotides match TRBD2. V was clipped by 2 bases and J by 2 bases; unmatched bases: 4. This CDR3 comprises 15 residues. Germline CDR1 MNHNS, CDR2 SASEGT. CDR3 nucleotides: TGTGCCAGCAGTGAATCTAGCGGGGATACCTACGAGCAGTACTTC. Amino acid sequence: CASSESSGDTYEQYF.

The gene calls are TRBV6-4 and TRBJ2-1; 7 positions match TRBD2. Germline CDR1 is MRHNA and CDR2 is SNTAGT. J was trimmed by 3 bases and V by 4 bases; bases with no gene match: 9. This CDR3 is 16 amino acids long. CDR3 protein: CASSAEGGPDYNEQFF. The CDR3 DNA is TGTGCCAGCAGTGCAGAGGGAGGGCCGGACTACAATGAGCAGTTCTTC.

The chain recombines TRBV28 with TRBJ2-7; D not resolved. Germline V gene data show CDR1 as MDHEN and CDR2 as SYDVKM. This CDR3 region has 11 residues. The V and J ends lost 6 bases and 2 bases respectively, with 5 bases between them. In nucleotides, the CDR3 is TGTGCCAGCAGATCAACCTACGAGCAGTACTTC. Protein: CASRSTYEQYF.

This rearrangement joins TRBV4-3 to TRBJ2-3, with 9 bases fitting TRBD2. From germline, CDR1 is LGHNA and CDR2 YSLEER. This CDR3 is 17 amino acids long. After removal of 0 bases from V and 5 bases from J, the junction contained 9 bases not matched to a gene. The CDR3 here is CASSQDGAGGAEDTQYF. As DNA, the CDR3 is TGCGCCAGCAGCCAAGACGGAGCGGGAGGAGCGGAAGATACGCAGTATTTT.

This CDR3 is CASSLSSGLAWNEQFF. In DNA, the CDR3 is TGCGCCAGCAGCTTGTCGTCGGGACTAGCTTGGAATGAGCAGTTCTTC. The chain links TRBV5-1 to TRBJ2-1; 9 nucleotides agree with TRBD2. Germline trimming cut 1 base from V and 7 bases from J; bases unmatched to any gene: 9. The V gene's germline CDR1 is SGHRS and CDR2 YFSETQ. This CDR3 comprises 16 residues.

This rearrangement joins TRBV6-5 to TRBJ2-7; 8 nucleotides match TRBD2. Germline V gene sequence: CDR1 MNHEY, CDR2 SVGAGI. V was clipped by 7 bases and J by 6 bases; unmatched bases: 11. CDR3 size: 14 residues. The CDR3 nucleotides read TGTGCCAGCACCCCGGCGGGGGGCCTTTCCGAGCAGTACTTC. As protein: CASTPAGGLSEQYF.

The chain is built from TRBV10-3 and TRBJ2-1; 9 positions match TRBD2. This CDR3 spans 14 amino acids. Germline values: CDR1 ENHRY, CDR2 SYGVKD. V was pared by 6 bases and J by 2 bases, with 2 bases of the junction left unmatched. This CDR3 reads CAIRTSGTYNEQFF. The CDR3 DNA sequence: TGTGCCATCAGGACTAGCGGCACCTACAATGAGCAGTTCTTC.

The CDR3 region has the DNA TGTGCCAGCTCACCAAAAGGGGGCGACGGTGGCTACACCTTC. Translation: CASSPKGGDGGYTF. The rearrangement uses TRBV18 and TRBJ1-2; 7 positions match TRBD1. The CDR3 length is 14 residues. Germline V gene sequence: CDR1 KGHSH, CDR2 LQKENI. The ends lost 2 bases at V and 7 bases at J; junction bases unmatched: 7.